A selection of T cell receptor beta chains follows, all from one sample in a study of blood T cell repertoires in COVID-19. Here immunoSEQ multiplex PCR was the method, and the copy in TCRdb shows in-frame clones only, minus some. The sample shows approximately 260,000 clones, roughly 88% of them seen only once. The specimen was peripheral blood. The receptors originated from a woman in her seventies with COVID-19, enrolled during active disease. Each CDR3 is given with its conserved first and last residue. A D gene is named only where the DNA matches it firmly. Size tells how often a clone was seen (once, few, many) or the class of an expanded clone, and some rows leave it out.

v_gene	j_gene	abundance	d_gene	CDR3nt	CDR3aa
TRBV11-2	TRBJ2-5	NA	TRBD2	TGTGCCAGCAGCTTAGGCGGGACTAGCGGGACCGGGGAGACCCAGTACTTC	CASSLGGTSGTGETQYF
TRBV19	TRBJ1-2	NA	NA	TGTGCCAGCACCGGCCCAGAGGGCTATGGCTACACCTTC	CASTGPEGYGYTF
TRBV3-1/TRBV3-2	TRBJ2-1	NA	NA	TGTGCCAGCAGCCCGCGGAGCAATGAGCAGTTCTTC	CASSPRSNEQFF
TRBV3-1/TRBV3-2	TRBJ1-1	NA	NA	TGTGCCAGCAGTCACATGAACACTGAAGCTTTCTTT	CASSHMNTEAFF
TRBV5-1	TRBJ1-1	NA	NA	TGCGCCAGCAGCTTTTCAGGGTTGGGCACTGAAGCTTTCTTT	CASSFSGLGTEAFF
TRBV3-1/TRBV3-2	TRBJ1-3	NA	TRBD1	TGTGCCAGCAGCCTGGGACAGGGCTCTGGAAACACCATATATTTT	CASSLGQGSGNTIYF
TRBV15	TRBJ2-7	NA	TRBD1	TGTGCCACCAGCAGAGAAGTACAGGGGGGCTACGAGCAGTACTTC	CATSREVQGGYEQYF
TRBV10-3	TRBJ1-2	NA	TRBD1	TGTGCCATCAGGCTTACAGGGGAGACCGATGGCTACACCTTC	CAIRLTGETDGYTF
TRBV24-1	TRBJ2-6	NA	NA	TGTGCCACCAGTGAACCGACTACAGGGACTGGGGCCAACGTCCTGACTTTC	CATSEPTTGTGANVLTF
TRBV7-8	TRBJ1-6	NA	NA	TGTGCCAGCAGCATTTCGACAGGAGCAAGTTATAATTCACCCCTCCACTTT	CASSISTGASYNSPLHF
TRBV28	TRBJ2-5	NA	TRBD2	TGTGCCAGCATCCTTAGCGGGAGGGGCGGTGGAGAGACCCAGTACTTC	CASILSGRGGGETQYF
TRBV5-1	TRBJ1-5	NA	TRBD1	TGCGCCAGCAGCCTGAGACAGGGGCAGCCCCAGCATTTT	CASSLRQGQPQHF
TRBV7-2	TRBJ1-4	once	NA	TGTGCCAGCAGCCTGGACATTCAGGATGAAAAACTGTTTTTT	CASSLDIQDEKLFF
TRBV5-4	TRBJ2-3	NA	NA	TGTGCCAGCAGCTTGGTGGCGGGGGCCACAGATACGCAGTATTTT	CASSLVAGATDTQYF